This entry lists 14 T cell receptor beta chains sequenced from one sample in a study of technical replicates of blood from a few donors (TCRdb year 2017). Library construction relied on the immunoSEQ multiplex PCR assay. Here the immuneACCESS table is served through TCRdb, limited to in-frame sequences with V and J called. Missing clones are a known gap in these copies; in checked studies unresolved V genes cover under half, and the rest lacks a known reason. This sample lists about 84,000 clones; roughly 93% were detected once. The ten largest make up roughly 0.25% of the sample. Specimen: T cells isolated from PBMCs. These receptors all come from a human donor in good health.

As DNA, the CDR3 is TGTGCCAGCAGCAGAGGTTCTGGGGCCAACGTCCTGACTTTC. Residues: CASSRGSGANVLTF. This chain joins TRBV5-4 and TRBJ2-6; D not certain. Trimming removed 4 bases from V and 1 base from J, with 6 bases in between. Per germline, CDR1 SGHNT and CDR2 YYREEE (reference sequence). The CDR3 spans 14 residues.

This sequence joins TRBV11-2 and TRBJ2-7; the match to TRBD1 covers 8 bases. The CDR3 length is 16 residues. CDR1 and CDR2 (germline): SGHAT, FQNNGV. J was trimmed by 1 base and V by 2 bases; bases with no gene match: 7. CDR3 bases: TGTGCCAGCAGCTTAATCCCTGACAGGGGATCCTACGAGCAGTACTTC. It yields the protein CASSLIPDRGSYEQYF. Based on the CDR3 plus reference TRBV11-2 and TRBJ2-7, the full variable domain is EAGVAQSPRYKIIEKRQSVAFWCNPISGHATLYWYQQILGQGPKLLIQFQNNGVVDDSQLPKDRFSAERLKGVDSTLKIQPAKLEDSAVYLCASSLIPDRGSYEQYFGPGTRLTVT.

The chain recombines TRBV15 with TRBJ1-2; D is ambiguous. The V end was cut by 0 bases, the J end by 8 bases, with 10 bases between. The germline V gene has CDR1 LNHNV and CDR2 YYDKDF (reference sequence). The CDR3 covers 13 residues. CDR3 sequence: CATSRDLGSGYTF. CDR3 bases: TGTGCCACCAGCAGAGATCTGGGCAGCGGCTACACCTTC.

V gene TRBV9 combines with J gene TRBJ2-1; 9 bases match TRBD1. After removal of 6 bases from V and 7 bases from J, the junction contained 8 bases not matched to a gene. The CDR3 totals 14 residues. CDR1 SGDLS and CDR2 YYNGEE come from the germline V gene. This CDR3 is CASTNRDRVNEQFF. The DNA for the CDR3 is TGTGCCAGCACCAACCGGGACAGGGTGAATGAGCAGTTCTTC.

The chain joins TRBV5-1 to TRBJ1-1; 8 bases are shared with TRBD1. V trimming: 0 bases; J trimming: 2 bases; junction bases outside the gene matches: 3. In germline, CDR1 is SGHRS, CDR2 YFSETQ. CDR3 length equals 15 residues. The CDR3 nucleotides read TGCGCCAGCAGCTTGGCCGGACAGGGAAACACTGAAGCTTTCTTT. Its protein is CASSLAGQGNTEAFF.

This clone was counted once. The CDR3 reads CASSESGRVRETQYF. For the CDR3, the DNA is TGCGCCAGCAGTGAGTCGGGGAGGGTTCGGGAGACCCAGTACTTC. V usage is TRBV10-1 and J usage is TRBJ2-5; 7 bases are shared with TRBD2. V lost 0 bases and J lost 5; bases outside the gene matches: 6. CDR1 WNHNN and CDR2 SYGVQD come from the germline V gene (reference sequence). The CDR3 has 15 residues.

The rearrangement links TRBV2 to TRBJ2-3; perhaps TRBD2 as D (6 bases). The V end lost 2 bases, the J end lost 4 bases, and 10 bases lay between the germline ends. CDR1 and CDR2 (germline): SNHLY, FYNNEI. The CDR3 runs 14 residues. DNA for the CDR3: TGTGCCAGCAGTGAATCGACTAGTGCAGATACGCAGTATTTT. The encoded protein is CASSESTSADTQYF.

V usage is TRBV7-9 and J usage is TRBJ1-1, with D perhaps TRBD1 (5 bases). Germline V gives CDR1 SEHNR, CDR2 FQNEAQ (reference sequence). The CDR3 loop spans 12 amino acids. V was cut by 8 bases and J by 3 bases, with 10 bases left in between. CDR3 in amino acids: CASGGVYTEAFF. DNA for the CDR3: TGTGCCAGCGGGGGGGTGTACACTGAAGCTTTCTTT.

The gene calls are TRBV5-1 and TRBJ2-6, with a weak D call TRBD1 (6 bases). The V gene's germline CDR1 is SGHRS and CDR2 YFSETQ. The CDR3 runs to 19 residues. V was shortened by 0 bases and J by 0 bases, with 16 bases between the two germline ends. The CDR3 nucleotides read TGCGCCAGCAGCTTGGAACAGGGAATTTTACCCTCTGGGGCCAACGTCCTGACTTTC. Protein product: CASSLEQGILPSGANVLTF.

The chain couples TRBV6-4 to TRBJ1-1; D remains unclear. The germline V and J ends were trimmed by 2 bases and 0 bases, with 4 bases remaining between them. Germline lookup yields CDR1 MRHNA and CDR2 SNTAGT. This CDR3 region has 13 residues. The CDR3 protein is CASSDELNTEAFF. CDR3 bases: TGTGCCAGCAGTGACGAGTTGAACACTGAAGCTTTCTTT.

This chain joins TRBV5-1 and TRBJ1-3; no definite D call. Trimming took 0 bases from V and 3 from J, leaving 7 bases between them. Germline V CDR1 and CDR2: SGHRS, YFSETQ. This CDR3 region has 14 residues. DNA for the CDR3: TGCGCCAGCAGCTTGGTATCAGATGGAAACACCATATATTTT. Translation: CASSLVSDGNTIYF.

The chain has TRBV13 and TRBJ1-1; tentative D call: TRBD1 (6 bases). Trimming took off 5 bases at V and 6 bases at J, with 16 bases between the two ends. Germline values: CDR1 PRHDT, CDR2 FYEKMQ (reference sequence). The CDR3 is made up of 14 amino acids. The CDR3 is CASSGLDRRAEAFF. The DNA of the CDR3 is TGTGCCAGCAGCGGCCTCGACAGGCGGGCTGAAGCTTTCTTT. The variable domain in full, with the rest retrieved from reference TRBV13 and TRBJ1-1, is AAGVIQSPRHLIKEKRETATLKCYPIPRHDTVYWYQQGPGQDPQFLISFYEKMQSDKGSIPDRFSAQQFSDYHSELNMSSLELGDSALYFCASSGLDRRAEAFFGQGTRLTVV.

The CDR3 sequence: CASSPTTGVGYGYTF. The CDR3, as DNA: TGTGCCAGCTCACCAACAACAGGGGTGGGCTATGGCTACACCTTC. The chain links TRBV18 to TRBJ1-2; 7 positions agree with TRBD1. Germline V gene data show CDR1 as KGHSH and CDR2 as LQKENI. The CDR3 is 15 amino acids. Losses at the gene ends were 2 bases for V and 4 bases for J; bases not matched to a gene: 7.

CDR3: CSGDWTGGLWSSYNEQFF. DNA of the CDR3: TGCAGCGGAGACTGGACAGGGGGCCTGTGGAGCTCCTACAATGAGCAGTTCTTC. V is TRBV29-1 and J is TRBJ2-1; 11 bases align to TRBD1. V was clipped by 7 bases and J by 0 bases; unmatched bases: 14. The CDR3 length is 18 residues. Germline V CDR1 and CDR2: SQVTM, ANQGSEA.